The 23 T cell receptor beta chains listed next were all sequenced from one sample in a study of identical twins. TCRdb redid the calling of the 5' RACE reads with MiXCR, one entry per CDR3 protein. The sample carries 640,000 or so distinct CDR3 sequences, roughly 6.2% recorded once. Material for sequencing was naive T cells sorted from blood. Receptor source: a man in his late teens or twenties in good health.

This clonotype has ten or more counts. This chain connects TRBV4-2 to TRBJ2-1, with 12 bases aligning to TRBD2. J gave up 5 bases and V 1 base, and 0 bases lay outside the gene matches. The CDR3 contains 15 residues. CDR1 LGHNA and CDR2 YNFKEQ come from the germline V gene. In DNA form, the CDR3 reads TGTGCCAGCAGCCAAGGGACTAGCGGGGACAATGAGCAGTTCTTC. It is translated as CASSQGTSGDNEQFF.

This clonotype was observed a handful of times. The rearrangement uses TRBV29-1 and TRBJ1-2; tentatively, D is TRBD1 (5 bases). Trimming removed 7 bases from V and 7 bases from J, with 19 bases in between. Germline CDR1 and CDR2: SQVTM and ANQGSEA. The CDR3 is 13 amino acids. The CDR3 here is CSATKGRWGGYTF. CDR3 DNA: TGCAGCGCAACCAAGGGACGCTGGGGTGGCTACACCTTC.

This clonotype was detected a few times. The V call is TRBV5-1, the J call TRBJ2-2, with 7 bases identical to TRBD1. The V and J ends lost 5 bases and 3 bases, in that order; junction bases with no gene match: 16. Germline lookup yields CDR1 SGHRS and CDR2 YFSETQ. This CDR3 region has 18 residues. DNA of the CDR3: TGCGCCAGCAGAGGACCGCAAACAGGGGATTCGTACACCGGGGAGCTGTTTTTT. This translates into CASRGPQTGDSYTGELFF. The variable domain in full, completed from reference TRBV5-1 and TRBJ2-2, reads KAGVTQTPRYLIKTRGQQVTLSCSPISGHRSVSWYQQTPGQGLQFLFEYFSETQRNKGNFPGRFSGRQFSNSRSEMNVSTLELGDSALYLCASRGPQTGDSYTGELFFGEGSRLTVL.

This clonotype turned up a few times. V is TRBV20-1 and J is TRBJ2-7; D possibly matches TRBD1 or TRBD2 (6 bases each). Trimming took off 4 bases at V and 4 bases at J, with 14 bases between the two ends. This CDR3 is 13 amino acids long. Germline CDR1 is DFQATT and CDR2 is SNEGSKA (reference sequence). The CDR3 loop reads CSAKEEGVYEQYF. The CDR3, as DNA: TGCAGTGCTAAAGAGGAGGGGGTTTACGAGCAGTACTTC.

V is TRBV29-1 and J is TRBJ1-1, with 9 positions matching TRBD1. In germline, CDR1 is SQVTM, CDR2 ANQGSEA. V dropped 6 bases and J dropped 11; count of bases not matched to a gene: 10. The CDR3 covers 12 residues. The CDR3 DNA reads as TGCAGCGTGGCTCCCGACAGGGGGGATGCTTTCTTT. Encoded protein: CSVAPDRGDAFF.

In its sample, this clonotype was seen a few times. The DNA of the CDR3 is TGTGCCAGCAGCGACAATCCGGGCCCCGGAAGCATTCAGTACTTC. It is translated as CASSDNPGPGSIQYF. The chain joins TRBV7-3 to TRBJ2-4; D is undetermined. Germline loops: CDR1 SGHTA, CDR2 FQGTGA. The CDR3 length is 15 residues. Trimming left V 5 bases short and J 9 bases short, with 20 bases between.

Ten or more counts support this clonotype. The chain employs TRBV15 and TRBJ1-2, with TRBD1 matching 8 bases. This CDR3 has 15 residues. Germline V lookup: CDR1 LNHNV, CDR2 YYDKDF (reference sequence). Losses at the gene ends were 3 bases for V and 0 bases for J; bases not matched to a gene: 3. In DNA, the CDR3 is TGTGCCACCAGCAGGCCGACAGGGGCTAACTATGGCTACACCTTC. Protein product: CATSRPTGANYGYTF.

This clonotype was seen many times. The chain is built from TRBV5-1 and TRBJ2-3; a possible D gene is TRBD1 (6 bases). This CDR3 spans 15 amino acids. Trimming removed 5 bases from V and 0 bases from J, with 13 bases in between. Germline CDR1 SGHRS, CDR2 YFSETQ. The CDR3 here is CASRIRQDSTDTQYF. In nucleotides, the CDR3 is TGCGCCAGCAGAATAAGACAGGATAGCACAGATACGCAGTATTTT.

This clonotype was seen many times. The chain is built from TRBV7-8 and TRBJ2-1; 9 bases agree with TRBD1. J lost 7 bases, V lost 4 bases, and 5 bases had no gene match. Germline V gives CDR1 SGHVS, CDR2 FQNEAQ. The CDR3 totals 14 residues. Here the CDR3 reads CASSSWDRANEQFF. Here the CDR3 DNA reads TGTGCCAGCAGCTCCTGGGACAGGGCAAATGAGCAGTTCTTC.

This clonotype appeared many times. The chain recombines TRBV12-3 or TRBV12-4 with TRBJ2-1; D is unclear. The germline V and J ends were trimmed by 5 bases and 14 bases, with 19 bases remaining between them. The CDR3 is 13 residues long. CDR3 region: CASSARKLDFEFF. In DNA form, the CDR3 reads TGTGCCAGCAGTGCCCGGAAGCTAGATTTCGAGTTCTTC.

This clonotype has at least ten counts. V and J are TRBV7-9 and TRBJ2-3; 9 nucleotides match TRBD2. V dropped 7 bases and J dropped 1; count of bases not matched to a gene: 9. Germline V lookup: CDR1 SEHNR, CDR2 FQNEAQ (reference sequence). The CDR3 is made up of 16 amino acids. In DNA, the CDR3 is TGTGCCAGCACCCGTAGCGGGAGAGTTGGCACAGATACGCAGTATTTT. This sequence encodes CASTRSGRVGTDTQYF.

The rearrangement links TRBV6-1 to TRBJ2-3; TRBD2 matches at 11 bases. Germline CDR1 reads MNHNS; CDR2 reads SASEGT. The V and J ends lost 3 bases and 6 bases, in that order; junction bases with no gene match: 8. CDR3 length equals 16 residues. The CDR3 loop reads CASSEEVAGGSDTQYF. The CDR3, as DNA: TGTGCCAGCAGTGAGGAGGTAGCGGGAGGGTCGGATACGCAGTATTTT.

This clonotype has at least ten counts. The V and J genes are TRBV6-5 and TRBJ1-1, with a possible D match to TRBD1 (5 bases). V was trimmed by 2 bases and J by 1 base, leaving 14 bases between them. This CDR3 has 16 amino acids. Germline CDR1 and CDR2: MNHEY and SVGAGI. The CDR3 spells CASSYLGRGTNTEAFF. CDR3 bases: TGTGCCAGCAGTTACCTGGGACGGGGGACGAACACTGAAGCTTTCTTT.

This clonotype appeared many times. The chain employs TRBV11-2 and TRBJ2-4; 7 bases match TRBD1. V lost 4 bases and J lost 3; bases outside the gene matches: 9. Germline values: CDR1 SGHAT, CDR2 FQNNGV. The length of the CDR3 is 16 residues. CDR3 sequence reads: CASSSYRGWGKNIQYF. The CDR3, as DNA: TGTGCCAGCAGCTCGTACAGGGGATGGGGCAAAAACATTCAGTACTTC.

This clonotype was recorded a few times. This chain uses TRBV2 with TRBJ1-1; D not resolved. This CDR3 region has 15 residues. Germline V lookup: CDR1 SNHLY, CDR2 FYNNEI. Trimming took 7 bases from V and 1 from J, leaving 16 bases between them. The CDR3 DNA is TGTGCCAGCAAAACCCCTATTAGGAAGAACACTGAAGCTTTCTTT. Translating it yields CASKTPIRKNTEAFF.

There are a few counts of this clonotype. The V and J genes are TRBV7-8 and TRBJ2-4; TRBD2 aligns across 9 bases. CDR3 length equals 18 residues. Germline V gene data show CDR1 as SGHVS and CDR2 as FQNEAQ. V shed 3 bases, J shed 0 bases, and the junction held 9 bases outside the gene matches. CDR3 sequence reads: CASSLRLADRLAKNIQYF. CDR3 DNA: TGTGCCAGCAGCTTGCGACTAGCGGATAGATTAGCCAAAAACATTCAGTACTTC.

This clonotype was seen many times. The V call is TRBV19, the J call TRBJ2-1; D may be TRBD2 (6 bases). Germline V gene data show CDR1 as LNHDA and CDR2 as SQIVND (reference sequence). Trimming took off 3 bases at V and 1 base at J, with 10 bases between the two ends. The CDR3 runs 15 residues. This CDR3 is CASSMRGMSYNEQFF. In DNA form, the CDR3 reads TGTGCCAGTAGTATGCGGGGTATGTCCTACAATGAGCAGTTCTTC.

The CDR3 region has the DNA TGTGCCAGCAGCTTTGGGGACAGGGGCAAGCAGTACGTC. Encoded protein: CASSFGDRGKQYV. The chain is built from TRBV11-2 and TRBJ2-7, with 10 bases that match TRBD1. This CDR3 contains 13 residues. V shed 3 bases, J shed 8 bases, and the junction held 4 bases outside the gene matches. Germline CDR1 and CDR2: SGHAT and FQNNGV.

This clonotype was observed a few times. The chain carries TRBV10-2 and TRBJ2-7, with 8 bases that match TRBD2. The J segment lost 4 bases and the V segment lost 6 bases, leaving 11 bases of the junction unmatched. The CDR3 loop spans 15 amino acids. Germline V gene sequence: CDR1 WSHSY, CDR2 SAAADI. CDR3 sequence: CASSDPGLGWYEQYV. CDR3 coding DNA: TGCGCCAGCAGCGATCCGGGACTAGGTTGGTACGAGCAGTACGTC.

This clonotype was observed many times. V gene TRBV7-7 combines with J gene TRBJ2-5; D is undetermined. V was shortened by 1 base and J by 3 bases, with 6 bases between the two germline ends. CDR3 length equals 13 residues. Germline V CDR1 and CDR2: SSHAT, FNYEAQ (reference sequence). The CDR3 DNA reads TGTGCCAGCAGCTTAGTCGTGGAAGAGACCCAGTACTTC. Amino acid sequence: CASSLVVEETQYF.

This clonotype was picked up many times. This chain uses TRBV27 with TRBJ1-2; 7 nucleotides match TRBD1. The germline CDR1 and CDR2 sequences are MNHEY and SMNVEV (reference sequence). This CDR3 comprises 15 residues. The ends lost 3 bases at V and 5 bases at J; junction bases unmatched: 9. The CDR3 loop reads CASSFYRGQEYGYTF. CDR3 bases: TGTGCCAGCAGTTTCTATCGAGGACAGGAGTATGGCTACACCTTC.

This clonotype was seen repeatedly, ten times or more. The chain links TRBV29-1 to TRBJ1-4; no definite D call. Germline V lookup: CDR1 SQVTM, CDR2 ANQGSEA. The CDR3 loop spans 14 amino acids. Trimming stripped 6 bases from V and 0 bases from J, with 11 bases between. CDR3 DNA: TGCAGCGTCCCTATCGATGCAACTAATGAAAAACTGTTTTTT. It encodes CSVPIDATNEKLFF. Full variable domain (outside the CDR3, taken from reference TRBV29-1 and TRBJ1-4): SAVISQKPSRDICQRGTSLTIQCQVDSQVTMMFWYRQQPGQSLTLIATANQGSEATYESGFVIDKFPISRPNLTFSTLTVSNMSPEDSSIYLCSVPIDATNEKLFFGSGTQLSVL.

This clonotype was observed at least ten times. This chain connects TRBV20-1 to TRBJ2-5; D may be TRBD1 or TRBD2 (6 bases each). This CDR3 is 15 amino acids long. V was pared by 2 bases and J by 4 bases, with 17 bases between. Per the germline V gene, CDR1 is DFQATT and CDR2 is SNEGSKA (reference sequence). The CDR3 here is CSARRGTSEAETQYF. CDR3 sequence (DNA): TGCAGTGCTAGACGCGGGACATCTGAGGCAGAGACCCAGTACTTC.